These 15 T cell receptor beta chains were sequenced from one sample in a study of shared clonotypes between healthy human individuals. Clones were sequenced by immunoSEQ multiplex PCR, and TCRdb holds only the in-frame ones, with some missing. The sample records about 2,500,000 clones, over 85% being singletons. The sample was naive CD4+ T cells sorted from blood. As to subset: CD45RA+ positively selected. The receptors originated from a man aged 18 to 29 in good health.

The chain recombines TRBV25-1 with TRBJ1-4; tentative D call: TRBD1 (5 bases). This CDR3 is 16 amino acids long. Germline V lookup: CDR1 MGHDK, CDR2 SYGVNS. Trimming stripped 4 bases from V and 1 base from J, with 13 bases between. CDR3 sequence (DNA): TGTGCCAGCAGTGTAGCCGGGGGAGGAACTAATGAAAAACTGTTTTTT. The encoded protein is CASSVAGGGTNEKLFF.

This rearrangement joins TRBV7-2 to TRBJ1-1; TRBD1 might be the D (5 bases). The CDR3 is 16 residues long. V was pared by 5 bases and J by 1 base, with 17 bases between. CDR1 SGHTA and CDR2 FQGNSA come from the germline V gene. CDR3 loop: CASSLGTGMSNTEAFF. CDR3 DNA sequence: TGTGCCAGCAGCCTCGGGACTGGGATGTCGAACACTGAAGCTTTCTTT.

DNA for the CDR3: TGTGCCAGCAGCATAATACGTTACACCGGGGAGCTGTTTTTT. Translated, it gives CASSIIRYTGELFF. V usage is TRBV6-6 and J usage is TRBJ2-2, with D uncertain. The CDR3 covers 14 residues. With 6 bases removed from V and 3 bases from J, the gap between germline ends came to 11 bases. Germline V gives CDR1 MNHNY, CDR2 SVGAGI (reference sequence).

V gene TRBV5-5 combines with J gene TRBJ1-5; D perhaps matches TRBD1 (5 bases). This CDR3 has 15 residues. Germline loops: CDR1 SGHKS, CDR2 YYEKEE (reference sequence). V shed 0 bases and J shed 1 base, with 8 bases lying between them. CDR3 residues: CASSLGGTSNQPQHF. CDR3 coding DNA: TGTGCCAGCAGCTTGGGGGGGACCAGCAATCAGCCCCAGCATTTT.

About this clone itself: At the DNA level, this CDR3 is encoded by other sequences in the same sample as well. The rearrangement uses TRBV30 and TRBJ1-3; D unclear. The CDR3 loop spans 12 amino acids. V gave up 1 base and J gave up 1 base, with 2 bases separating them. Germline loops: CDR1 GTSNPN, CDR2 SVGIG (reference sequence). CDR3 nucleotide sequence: TGTGCCTGGAGTGAATCTGGAAACACCATATATTTT. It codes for CAWSESGNTIYF.

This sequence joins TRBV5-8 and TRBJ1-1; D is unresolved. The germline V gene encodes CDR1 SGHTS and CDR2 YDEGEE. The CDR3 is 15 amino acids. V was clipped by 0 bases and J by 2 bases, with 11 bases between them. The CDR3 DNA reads TGTGCCAGCAGCTTGGTCGGGGTGGGTAACACTGAAGCTTTCTTT. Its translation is CASSLVGVGNTEAFF.

The DNA of the CDR3 is TGTGCCAGCAGCGCGTCGGGGGTTGGTTACAATGAGCAGTTCTTC. Translation gives CASSASGVGYNEQFF. The chain has TRBV5-4 and TRBJ2-1; D is possibly TRBD2 (6 bases). Germline V gene sequence: CDR1 SGHNT, CDR2 YYREEE (reference sequence). The CDR3 runs 15 residues. Trimming took off 4 bases at V and 4 bases at J, with 15 bases between the two ends.

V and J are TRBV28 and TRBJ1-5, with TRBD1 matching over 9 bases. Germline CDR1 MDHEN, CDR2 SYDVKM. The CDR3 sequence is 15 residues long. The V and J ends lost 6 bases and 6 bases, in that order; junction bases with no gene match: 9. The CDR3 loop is CASRSRDRVIQPQHF. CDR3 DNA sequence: TGTGCCAGCAGAAGCCGGGACAGGGTAATTCAGCCCCAGCATTTT. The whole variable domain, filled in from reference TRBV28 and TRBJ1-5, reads DVKVTQSSRYLVKRTGEKVFLECVQDMDHENMFWYRQDPGLGLRLIYFSYDVKMKEKGDIPEGYSVSREKKERFSLILESASTNQTSMYLCASRSRDRVIQPQHFGDGTRLSIL.

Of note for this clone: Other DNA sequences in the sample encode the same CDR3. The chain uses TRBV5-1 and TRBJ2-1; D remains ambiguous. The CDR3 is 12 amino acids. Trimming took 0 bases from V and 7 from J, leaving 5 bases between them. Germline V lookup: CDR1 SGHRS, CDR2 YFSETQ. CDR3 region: CASSLGVNEQFF. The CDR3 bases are TGCGCCAGCAGCTTGGGAGTGAATGAGCAGTTCTTC.

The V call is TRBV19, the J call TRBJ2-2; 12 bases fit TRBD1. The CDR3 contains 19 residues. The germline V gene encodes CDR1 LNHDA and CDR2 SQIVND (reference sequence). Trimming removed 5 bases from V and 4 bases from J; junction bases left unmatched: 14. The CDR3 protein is CASSPRPGTGGAFTGELFF. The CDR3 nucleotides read TGTGCCAGTAGTCCTCGTCCCGGGACAGGGGGCGCCTTCACCGGGGAGCTGTTTTTT.

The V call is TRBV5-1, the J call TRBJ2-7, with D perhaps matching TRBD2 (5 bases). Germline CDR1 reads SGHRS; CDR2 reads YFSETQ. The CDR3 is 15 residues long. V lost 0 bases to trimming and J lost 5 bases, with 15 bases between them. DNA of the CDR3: TGCGCCAGCAGCTTGGCTAGCAGAGACCCCGACGAGCAGTACTTC. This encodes CASSLASRDPDEQYF.

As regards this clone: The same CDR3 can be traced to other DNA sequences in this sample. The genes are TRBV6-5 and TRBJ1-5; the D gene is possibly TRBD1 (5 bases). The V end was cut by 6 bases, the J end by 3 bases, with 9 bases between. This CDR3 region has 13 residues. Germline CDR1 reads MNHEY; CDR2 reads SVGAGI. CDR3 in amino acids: CASRDSFNQPQHF. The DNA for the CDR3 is TGTGCCAGCAGAGACAGCTTCAATCAGCCCCAGCATTTT.

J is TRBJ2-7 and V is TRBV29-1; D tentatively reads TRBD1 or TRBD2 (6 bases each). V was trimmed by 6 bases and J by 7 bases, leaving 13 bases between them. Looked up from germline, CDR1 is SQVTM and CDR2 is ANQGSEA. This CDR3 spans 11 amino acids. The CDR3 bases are TGCAGCGTAAAAGGAGGGGGTGAGCAGTACTTC. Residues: CSVKGGGEQYF.

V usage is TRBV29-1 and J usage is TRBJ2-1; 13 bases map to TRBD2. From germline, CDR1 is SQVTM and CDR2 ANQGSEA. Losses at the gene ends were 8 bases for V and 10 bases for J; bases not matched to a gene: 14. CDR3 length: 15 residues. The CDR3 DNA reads TGCAGCTCTCGAATGGGACTAGCGGGAATGGGGGAGCAGTTCTTC. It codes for CSSRMGLAGMGEQFF.

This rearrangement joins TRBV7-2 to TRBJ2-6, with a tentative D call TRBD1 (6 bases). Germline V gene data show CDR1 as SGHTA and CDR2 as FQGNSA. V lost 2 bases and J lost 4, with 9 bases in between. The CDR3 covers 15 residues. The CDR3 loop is CASSLSGTGANVLTF. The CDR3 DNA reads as TGTGCCAGCAGCTTATCTGGGACAGGGGCCAACGTCCTGACTTTC.